This record looks at one T cell receptor (beta chain) sequence and its context. The CDR3 covers 17 residues. V shed 4 bases and J shed 2 bases, with 19 bases lying between them. CDR1 and CDR2 (germline): ENHRY, SYGVKD. The data were taken from a study of blood T cell repertoires in COVID-19. Using immunoSEQ multiplex PCR, the repertoire was profiled, and TCRdb retains in-frame clones only, with some absent. The sample includes about 220,000 clones, about 80% of them seen just once. The TCR sequence derives from a woman aged 30 to 39 who had recovered from COVID-19. Sequencing used peripheral blood. V gene TRBV10-3 combines with J gene TRBJ2-3; D uncertain. CDR3 residues: CAISVTERESSTDTQYF. In nucleotides, the CDR3 is TGTGCCATCAGTGTTACGGAGCGCGAGTCATCCACAGATACGCAGTATTTT.